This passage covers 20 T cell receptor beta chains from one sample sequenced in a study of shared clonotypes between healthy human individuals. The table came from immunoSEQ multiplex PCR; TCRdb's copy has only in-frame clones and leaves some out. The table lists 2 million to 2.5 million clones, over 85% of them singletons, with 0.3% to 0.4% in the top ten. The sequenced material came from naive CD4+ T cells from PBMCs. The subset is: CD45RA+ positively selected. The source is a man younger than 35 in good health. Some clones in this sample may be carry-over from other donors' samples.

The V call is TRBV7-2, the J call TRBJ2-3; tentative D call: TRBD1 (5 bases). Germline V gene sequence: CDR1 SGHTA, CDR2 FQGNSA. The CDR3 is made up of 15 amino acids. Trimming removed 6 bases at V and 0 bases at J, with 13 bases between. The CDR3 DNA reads TGTGCCAGCAGTACTCAGGGTGCTAGCACAGATACGCAGTATTTT. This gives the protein CASSTQGASTDTQYF. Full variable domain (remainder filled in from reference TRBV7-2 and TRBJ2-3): GAGVSQSPSNKVTEKGKDVELRCDPISGHTALYWYRQSLGQGLEFLIYFQGNSAPDKSGLPSDRFSAERTGGSVSTLTIQRTQQEDSAVYLCASSTQGASTDTQYFGPGTRLTVL.

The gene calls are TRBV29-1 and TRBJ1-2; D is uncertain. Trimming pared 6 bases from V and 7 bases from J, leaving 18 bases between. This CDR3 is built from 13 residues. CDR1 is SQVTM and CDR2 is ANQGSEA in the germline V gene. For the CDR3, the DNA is TGCAGCGTGGAGGGCCAGCTACAAGGTGGCTACACCTTC. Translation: CSVEGQLQGGYTF.

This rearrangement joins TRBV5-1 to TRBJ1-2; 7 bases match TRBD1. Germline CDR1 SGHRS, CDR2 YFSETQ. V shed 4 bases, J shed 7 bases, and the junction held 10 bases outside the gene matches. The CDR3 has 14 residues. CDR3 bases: TGCGCCAGCAGCCTTGACAGGGAAAGGGCTGGCTACACCTTC. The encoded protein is CASSLDRERAGYTF.

The CDR3 protein is CASSHRDLAYEQYF. The DNA of the CDR3 is TGTGCCAGCTCACACCGGGACCTGGCCTACGAGCAGTACTTC. The chain carries TRBV18 and TRBJ2-7; D may correspond to TRBD1 or TRBD2 (5 bases each). Germline CDR1 KGHSH, CDR2 LQKENI. Deletions cut 4 bases from V and 2 bases from J, with 12 bases between. The CDR3 is 14 residues long. The entire variable domain, with the rest obtained from reference TRBV18 and TRBJ2-7, is as follows: NAGVMQNPRHLVRRRGQEARLRCSPMKGHSHVYWYRQLPEEGLKFMVYLQKENIIDESGMPKERFSAEFPKEGPSILRIQQVVRGDSAAYFCASSHRDLAYEQYFGPGTRLTVT.

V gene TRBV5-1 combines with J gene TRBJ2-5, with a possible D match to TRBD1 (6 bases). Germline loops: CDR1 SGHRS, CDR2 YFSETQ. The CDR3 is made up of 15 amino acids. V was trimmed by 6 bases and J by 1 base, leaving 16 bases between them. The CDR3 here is CASMQGQGPQETQYF. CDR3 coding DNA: TGCGCCAGCATGCAGGGTCAGGGGCCCCAAGAGACCCAGTACTTC.

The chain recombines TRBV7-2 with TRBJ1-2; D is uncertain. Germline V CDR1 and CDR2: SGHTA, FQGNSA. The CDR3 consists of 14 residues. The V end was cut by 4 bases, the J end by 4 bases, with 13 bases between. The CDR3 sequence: CASSSPGIIYGYTF. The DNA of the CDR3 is TGTGCCAGCAGCTCACCGGGTATAATCTATGGCTACACCTTC. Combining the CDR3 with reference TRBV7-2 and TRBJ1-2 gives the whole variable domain GAGVSQSPSNKVTEKGKDVELRCDPISGHTALYWYRQSLGQGLEFLIYFQGNSAPDKSGLPSDRFSAERTGGSVSTLTIQRTQQEDSAVYLCASSSPGIIYGYTFGSGTRLTVV.

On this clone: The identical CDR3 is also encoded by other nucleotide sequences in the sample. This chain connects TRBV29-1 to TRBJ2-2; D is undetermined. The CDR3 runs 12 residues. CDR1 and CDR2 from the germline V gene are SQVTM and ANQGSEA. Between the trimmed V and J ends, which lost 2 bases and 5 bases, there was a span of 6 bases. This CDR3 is CSVERGTGELFF. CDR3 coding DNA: TGCAGCGTTGAACGAGGTACCGGGGAGCTGTTTTTT.

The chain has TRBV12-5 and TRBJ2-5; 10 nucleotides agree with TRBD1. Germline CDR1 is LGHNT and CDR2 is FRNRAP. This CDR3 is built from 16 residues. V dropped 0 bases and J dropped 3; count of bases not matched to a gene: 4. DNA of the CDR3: TGTGCTAGTGGTTTGGTACTGGGGACAGGGGAAGAGACCCAGTACTTC. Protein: CASGLVLGTGEETQYF. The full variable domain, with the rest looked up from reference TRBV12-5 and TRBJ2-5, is DARVTQTPRHKVTEMGQEVTMRCQPILGHNTVFWYRQTMMQGLELLAYFRNRAPLDDSGMPKDRFSAEMPDATLATLKIQPSEPRDSAVYFCASGLVLGTGEETQYFGPGTRLLVL.

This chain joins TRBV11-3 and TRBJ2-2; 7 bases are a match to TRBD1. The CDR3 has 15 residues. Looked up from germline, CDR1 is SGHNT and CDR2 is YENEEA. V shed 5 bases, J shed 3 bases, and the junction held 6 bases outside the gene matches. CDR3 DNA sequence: TGTGCCAGCAGCGAAGGGACAGTGTACACCGGGGAGCTGTTTTTT. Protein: CASSEGTVYTGELFF.

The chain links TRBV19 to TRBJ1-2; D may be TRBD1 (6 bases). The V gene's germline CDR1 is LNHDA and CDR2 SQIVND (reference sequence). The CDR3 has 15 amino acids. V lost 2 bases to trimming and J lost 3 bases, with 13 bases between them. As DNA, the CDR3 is TGTGCCAGTAGTATATGGCGGGGGCTGGACTATGGCTACACCTTC. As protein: CASSIWRGLDYGYTF.

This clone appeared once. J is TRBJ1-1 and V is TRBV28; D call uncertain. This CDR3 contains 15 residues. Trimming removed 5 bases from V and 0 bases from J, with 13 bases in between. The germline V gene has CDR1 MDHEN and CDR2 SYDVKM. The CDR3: CASSGLVGVNTEAFF. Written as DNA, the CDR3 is TGTGCCAGCAGTGGGCTAGTGGGTGTGAACACTGAAGCTTTCTTT.

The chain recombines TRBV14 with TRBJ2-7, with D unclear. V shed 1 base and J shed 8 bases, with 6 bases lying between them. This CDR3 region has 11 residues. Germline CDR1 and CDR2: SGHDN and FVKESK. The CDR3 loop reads CASSQGAKQYF. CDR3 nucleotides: TGTGCCAGCAGCCAAGGAGCAAAGCAGTACTTC.

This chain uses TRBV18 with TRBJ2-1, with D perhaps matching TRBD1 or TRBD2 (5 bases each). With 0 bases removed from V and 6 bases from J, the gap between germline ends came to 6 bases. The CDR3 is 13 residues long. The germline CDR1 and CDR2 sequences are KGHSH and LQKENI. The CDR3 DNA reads TGTGCCAGCTCACCACCGAGGGGCAATGAGCAGTTCTTC. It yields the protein CASSPPRGNEQFF.

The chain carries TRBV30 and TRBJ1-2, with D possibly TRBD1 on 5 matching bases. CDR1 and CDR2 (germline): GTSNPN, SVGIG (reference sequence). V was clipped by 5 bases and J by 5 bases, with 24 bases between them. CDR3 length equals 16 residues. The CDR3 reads CAWGSLRGPRKYGYTF. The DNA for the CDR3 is TGTGCCTGGGGGTCCCTCCGGGGACCGAGAAAATATGGCTACACCTTC.

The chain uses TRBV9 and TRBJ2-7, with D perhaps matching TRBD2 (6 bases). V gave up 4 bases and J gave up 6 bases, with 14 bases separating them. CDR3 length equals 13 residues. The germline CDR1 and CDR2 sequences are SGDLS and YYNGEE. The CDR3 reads CASSIPLGGEQYF. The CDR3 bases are TGTGCCAGCAGCATACCGCTGGGGGGCGAGCAGTACTTC. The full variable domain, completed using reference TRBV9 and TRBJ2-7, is DSGVTQTPKHLITATGQRVTLRCSPRSGDLSVYWYQQSLDQGLQFLIQYYNGEERAKGNILERFSAQQFPDLHSELNLSSLELGDSALYFCASSIPLGGEQYFGPGTRLTVT.

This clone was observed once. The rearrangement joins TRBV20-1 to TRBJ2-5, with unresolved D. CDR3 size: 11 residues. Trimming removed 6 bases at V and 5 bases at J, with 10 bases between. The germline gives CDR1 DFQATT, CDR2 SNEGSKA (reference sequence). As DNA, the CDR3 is TGCAGTGCACATGTCGGTGAGACCCAGTACTTC. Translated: CSAHVGETQYF.

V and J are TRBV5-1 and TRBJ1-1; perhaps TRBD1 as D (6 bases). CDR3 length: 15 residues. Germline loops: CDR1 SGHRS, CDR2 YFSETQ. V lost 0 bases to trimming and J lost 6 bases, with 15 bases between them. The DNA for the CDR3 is TGCGCCAGCAGCTTGGAGGTAGGGGGGAGCGCTGAAGCTTTCTTT. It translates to CASSLEVGGSAEAFF. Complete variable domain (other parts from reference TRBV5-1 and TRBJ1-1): KAGVTQTPRYLIKTRGQQVTLSCSPISGHRSVSWYQQTPGQGLQFLFEYFSETQRNKGNFPGRFSGRQFSNSRSEMNVSTLELGDSALYLCASSLEVGGSAEAFFGQGTRLTVV.

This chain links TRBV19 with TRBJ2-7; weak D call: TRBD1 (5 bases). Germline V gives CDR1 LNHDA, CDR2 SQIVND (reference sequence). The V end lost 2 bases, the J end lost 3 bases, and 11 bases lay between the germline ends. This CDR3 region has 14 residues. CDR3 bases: TGTGCCAGTAGTATACCAGGGATCAACTACGAGCAGTACTTC. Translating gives CASSIPGINYEQYF.

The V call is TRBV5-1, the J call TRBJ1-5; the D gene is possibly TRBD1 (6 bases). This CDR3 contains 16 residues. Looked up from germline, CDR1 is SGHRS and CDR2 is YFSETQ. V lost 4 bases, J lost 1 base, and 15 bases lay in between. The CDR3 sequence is CASSQGTLGSNQPQHF. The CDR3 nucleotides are TGCGCCAGCAGCCAGGGGACTCTCGGGAGCAATCAGCCCCAGCATTTT.

CDR3 in DNA: TGTGCCAGCAGTGATCAGCTAGCGGGAGCAGATACGCAGTATTTT. This encodes CASSDQLAGADTQYF. The chain couples TRBV2 to TRBJ2-3; TRBD2 matches at 10 bases. V shed 3 bases and J 4 bases; nucleotides not matched to a gene: 4. This CDR3 contains 15 residues. In germline, CDR1 is SNHLY, CDR2 FYNNEI.